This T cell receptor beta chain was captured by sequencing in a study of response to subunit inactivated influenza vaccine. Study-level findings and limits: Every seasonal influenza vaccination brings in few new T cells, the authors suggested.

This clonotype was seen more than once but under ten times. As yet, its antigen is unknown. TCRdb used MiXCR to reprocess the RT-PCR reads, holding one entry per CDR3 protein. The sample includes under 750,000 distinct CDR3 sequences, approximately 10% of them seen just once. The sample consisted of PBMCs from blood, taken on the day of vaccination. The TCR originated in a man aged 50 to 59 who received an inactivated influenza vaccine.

This chain's CDR3 is CASSFETANYGYTF. The CDR3 bases are TGTGCCAGCAGCTTTGAGACAGCTAACTATGGCTACACCTTC. The chain links TRBV7-9 to TRBJ1-2; possible D gene TRBD1, 5 bases. Between the trimmed V and J ends, which lost 3 bases and 0 bases, there was a span of 8 bases. This CDR3 spans 14 amino acids. Germline V lookup: CDR1 SEHNR, CDR2 FQNEAQ (reference sequence).